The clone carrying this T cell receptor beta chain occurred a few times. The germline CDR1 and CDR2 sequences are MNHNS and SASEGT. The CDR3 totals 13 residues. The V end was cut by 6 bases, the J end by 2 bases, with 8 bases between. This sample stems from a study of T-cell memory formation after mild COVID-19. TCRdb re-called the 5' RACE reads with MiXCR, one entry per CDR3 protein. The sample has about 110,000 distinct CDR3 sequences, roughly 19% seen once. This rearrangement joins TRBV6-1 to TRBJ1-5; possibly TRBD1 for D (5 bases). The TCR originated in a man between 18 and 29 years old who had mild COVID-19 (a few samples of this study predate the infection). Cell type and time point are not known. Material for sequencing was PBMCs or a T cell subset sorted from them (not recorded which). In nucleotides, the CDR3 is TGTGCCAGCAGCGAACAGGGCAATCAGCCCCAGCATTTT. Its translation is CASSEQGNQPQHF.